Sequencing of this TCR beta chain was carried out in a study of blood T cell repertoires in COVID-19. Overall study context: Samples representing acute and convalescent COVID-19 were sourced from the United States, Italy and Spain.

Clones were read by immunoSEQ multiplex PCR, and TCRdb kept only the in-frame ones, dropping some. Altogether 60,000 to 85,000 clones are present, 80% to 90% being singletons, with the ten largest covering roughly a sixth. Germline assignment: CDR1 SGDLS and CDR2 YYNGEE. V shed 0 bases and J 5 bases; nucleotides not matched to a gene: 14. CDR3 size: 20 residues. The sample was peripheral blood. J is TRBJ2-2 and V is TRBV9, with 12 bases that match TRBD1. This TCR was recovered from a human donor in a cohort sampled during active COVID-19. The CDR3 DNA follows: TGTGCCAGCAGCGTAGTAGGGAGAAGGGACAGGGGGCCTGATACCGGGGAGCTGTTTTTT. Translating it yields CASSVVGRRDRGPDTGELFF.